This TCR beta chain was documented in a study of molecular identifiers for immune sequencing clone quantification. Study as a whole: Naive CD8 cell RNA, from around 20,000 or 100,000 cells, was split five ways in replicates, with four sequenced.

Trimming cost V 4 bases and J 5 bases, with 11 bases left between them. The CDR3 consists of 13 residues. Germline V gene lookup returns CDR1 MGHRA and CDR2 YSYEKL. There are many counts of this clonotype. What it recognizes is unknown. MiXCR, run by TCRdb on the PCR reads, gives a single entry per CDR3 protein. The top ten clones hold roughly 0.8% of a sample with 75,000 to 100,000 distinct CDR3 sequences, 15% to 20% of them seen once. General study findings and limits: Over 99% of CMV-specific effector molecules, but under 1% of naive ones, were in clones above 20 copies. Spiked Jurkat TCR RNA equal to one cell could reportedly be picked out among 900,000 to 1,000,000 naive cells.

Sequencing was carried out using naive CD8+ T cells from blood, with Jurkat cell RNA spiked in. Noted subset: FACS-sorted CD8+CD4-CCR7+CD45RA+ naive T cells. The sequence was obtained from a human donor in good health. Some libraries in this study had Jurkat cell RNA spiked in. The chain joins TRBV4-1 to TRBJ1-2, with a possible D match to TRBD1 (5 bases). The DNA of the CDR3 is TGCGCCAGCAGCCCGATGGAGGGGTATGGCTACACCTTC. This encodes CASSPMEGYGYTF.